This T cell receptor (beta chain) was profiled in a study of T cells in Graves' hyperthyroidism and ophthalmopathy (dated by TCRdb to about 2019). Study-wide context: Peripheral blood samples were taken at initial diagnosis, before any treatment was given. To identify distinguishing TCR V-J signatures, a discovery cohort of about 100 patients was used, comprising 40 to 45 with Graves' ophthalmopathy and some 60 with stable Graves' hyperthyroidism. Prospective prediction of ophthalmopathy was tested in an independent validation cohort of fewer than 20 hyperthyroidism patients and 17 patients who later progressed to ophthalmopathy. For training and testing, the 80 to 100 patients in the discovery cohort were randomly divided in a 7:3 ratio. After sampling, hyperthyroidism patients received methimazole starting at 30 mg daily, and ophthalmopathy patients received high-dose intravenous methylprednisolone. In addition, the study compared T-cell repertoires in thyroid tissue and in blood from roughly 6 Graves' hyperthyroidism patients. The paper describes TCR Vbeta CDR3 sequencing of 135 peripheral blood samples, made up of approximately 40 ophthalmopathy patients, around 73 hyperthyroidism patients and around 17 progressor patients.

TCR beta CDR3 regions were amplified from RNA transcripts. The TCR CDR3 was subjected to a first round of RT-PCR using the HTBI primer set and the Qiagen OneStep RT-PCR kit. A second multiplex PCR round built the libraries, followed by size selection and purification. Libraries were sequenced paired-end with 100 bp reads on an Illumina HiSeq2000. The paper's processing steps were these. SOAPnuke was used to process the raw data, with reads discarded if the reads contained adapters or uncalled bases, had a mean Phred below 15, or lacked an exact constant-primer or identifier match. COPE v1.2.5 was used to merge the high-quality paired reads, and each unique nucleotide sequence was defined as a clonotype. MiTCR v1.1 was used to align the clonotypes against IMGT TRBV, TRBD and TRBJ reference segments. The analysis was restricted to V-J combinations with a frequency above 0.0001, which together covered roughly 99% of the repertoires. A TCS score was defined as the ratio of F50 (clonal expansion) to E x V (chaos), with BLOSUM62-based TCRdist applied between CDR3 peptides within each V-J. Welch's t-statistics and random forest reduced around 550 V-J features to fewer than 15, which were used in a naive Bayes classifier (R e1071). TCRdb reprocessing: public reads trimmed at Q25 with fastp, clones called with MiXCR, in-frame beta chains kept. When rows share a CDR3 protein, they turn into one entry using the most common DNA and genes. The V and J calls shown here were made by TCRdb, not taken from the authors' results. The sample contains hundreds of thousands of distinct CDR3 sequences, around 20% of them found a single time. The ten largest clones represent 30% to 40% of the sample.

What the authors observed across the whole study: Sample size was not statistically predetermined, and investigators were not blinded to group allocation. Blood samples also contained most of the expanded thyroid clonotypes (frequency above 0.001), which suggests that blood repertoires may reflect thyroid immune responses. Ophthalmopathy was separated from stable hyperthyroidism by a 13 V-J signature model, with approximately 90% sensitivity and 81% to 82% specificity obtained in cross-validation and 80%/75% obtained in testing. In validation, the model predicted progression to ophthalmopathy with just under 71% sensitivity and approximately 74% specificity, a median of 6.5 months before onset.

This clonotype showed up many times. The antigen it recognizes is unknown. No per-base quality is available; no much larger clone lies one base away. The germline V gene (reference sequence) supplies CDR1 GTSNPN and CDR2 SVGIG. Inclusive of the bounding cysteine and phenylalanine, the CDR3 is 10 residues long. The sequence is cut down to CDR3 DNA, 30 bases in frame from base 1. Trimming takes 8 bases from V and 4 bases from J, and the germline ends sit 8 bases apart. Ophthalmopathy patients had moderately to severely active disease, with a Clinical Activity Score of 3 or more, a NOSPECS grade of 4 or more, and a disease duration of less than 3 months. The study excluded patients with uncontrolled infections, other autoimmune diseases, pregnancy or lactation. Diagnoses were established on the basis of clinical symptoms, serum thyroxine and TRAb, thyroid ultrasound, and orbital computed tomography. PBMCs were separated from under 11 ml of fresh peripheral blood using Ficoll-Paque density gradient centrifugation. Total RNA was extracted using Trizol reagent, and RNA quality was assessed on an Agilent 2100 Bioanalyzer.

This sequence uses TRBV30 and TRBJ1-1, with the D gene call left open. This clonotype was obtained from a man aged 25 to 40 with Graves' ophthalmopathy. Sequencing was carried out using blood. The CDR3 protein: CAGGRTEAFF. The DNA is TGTGCCGGCGGACGCACTGAAGCTTTCTTT.